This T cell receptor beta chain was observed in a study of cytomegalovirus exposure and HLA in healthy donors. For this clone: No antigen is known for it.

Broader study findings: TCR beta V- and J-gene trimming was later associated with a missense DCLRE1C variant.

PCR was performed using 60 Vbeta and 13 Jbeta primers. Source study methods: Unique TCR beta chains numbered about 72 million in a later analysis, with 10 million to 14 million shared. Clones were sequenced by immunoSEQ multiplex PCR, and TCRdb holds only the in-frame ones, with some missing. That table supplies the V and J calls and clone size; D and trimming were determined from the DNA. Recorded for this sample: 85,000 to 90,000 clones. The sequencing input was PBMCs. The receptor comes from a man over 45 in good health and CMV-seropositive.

CDR3: CSVRGSTNTEAFF. DNA of the CDR3: TGCAGCGTTAGGGGCTCAACTAACACTGAAGCTTTCTTT. The chain recombines TRBV29-1 with TRBJ1-1; tentatively, D is TRBD1 (5 bases). V lost 5 bases to trimming and J lost 2 bases, with 12 bases between them. This CDR3 region has 13 residues. CDR1 and CDR2 from the germline V gene are SQVTM and ANQGSEA.